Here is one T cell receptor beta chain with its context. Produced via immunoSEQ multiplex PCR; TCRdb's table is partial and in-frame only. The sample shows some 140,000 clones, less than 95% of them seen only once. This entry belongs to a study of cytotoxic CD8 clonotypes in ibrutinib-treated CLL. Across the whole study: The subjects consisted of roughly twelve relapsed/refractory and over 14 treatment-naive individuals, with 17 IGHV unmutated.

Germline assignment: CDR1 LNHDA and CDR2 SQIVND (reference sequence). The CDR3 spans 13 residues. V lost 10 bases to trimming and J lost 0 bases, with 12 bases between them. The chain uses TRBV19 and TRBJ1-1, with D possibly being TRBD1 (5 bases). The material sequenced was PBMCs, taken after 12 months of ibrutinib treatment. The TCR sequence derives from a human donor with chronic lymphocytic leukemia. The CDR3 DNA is TGTGCCACCGCCGGGGGGATGAACACTGAAGCTTTCTTT. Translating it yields CATAGGMNTEAFF.